The source of this T cell receptor beta chain is a study of blood T cell repertoires in COVID-19. Overall study context: Samples of COVID-19 (acute and convalescent) were obtained from the United States, Italy and Spain. PBMCs, B-cell-depleted T cells, or T cells provided the cDNA or gDNA that made up the material.

Authors' processing steps: Nucleated cell number was recorded as an estimate derived from reference gene primer amplification. The assay was immunoSEQ multiplex PCR, and TCRdb's table has in-frame clones only and misses some. V, J and clone size reflect that table, while D and trimming were determined from the DNA. Of 250,000 to 300,000 clones detected, 81% appear once; the ten largest clones hold around 3.2%. From germline, CDR1 is LNHDA and CDR2 SQIVND (reference sequence). With 10 bases clipped from V and 4 bases from J, the junction kept 15 bases outside the gene matches. There are 16 residues in the CDR3.

This clonotype originated in a woman in her sixties with active or convalescent COVID-19. Specimen: peripheral blood. The genes are TRBV19 and TRBJ1-5, with 8 bases aligning to TRBD1. The CDR3 loop reads CATKIETGVVNQPQHF. The CDR3, as DNA: TGTGCCACCAAGATCGAGACAGGGGTGGTGAATCAGCCCCAGCATTTT.